This TCR beta chain emerged from a study of graft-versus-host responses after intestinal transplantation. The wider study: Every recipient underwent anti-thymocyte globulin induction, then tacrolimus and steroids for two to three years. General study findings and limits: Recipient marrow showed GvH clones, some seen first in ileum or blood. The presence of high graft-versus-host to host-versus-graft clonal ratios in allografts characterized patients with graft-donor T cell macrochimerism.

For this clone: Its antigen is undetermined. One junction end disagrees with the germline gene, perhaps due to a read error.

The CDR3 totals 13 residues. Germline V CDR1 and CDR2: SGHTA, FQGNSA. Profiling relied on immunoSEQ multiplex PCR, and the TCRdb table lists in-frame clones only, not all of them. The table shows some 15,000 clones, with roughly 93% occurring only once. The receptor was isolated from a human patient who received an intestinal transplant, so some T cells may come from the graft donor. The chain joins TRBV7-2 to TRBJ2-7; D call uncertain. The sample in question was PBMCs, obtained around 3 years after intestinal transplantation. CDR3 loop: CASSSSVTYEQCF. The CDR3 coding sequence is TGTGCCAGCAGCTCGTCAGTCACCTACGAGCAGTGCTTC.